The 22 T cell receptor beta chains presented below share a single source sample, sequenced in a study of blood T cells in healthy people across ages. Combining a sample-barcoded 5' primer with a J-beta primer mix, a second PCR ran for roughly 6 to 11 cycles. TCRdb passed the 5' RACE reads through MiXCR, listing each CDR3 protein once. This table has 1.5 million or so distinct CDR3 sequences, 35% to 45% appearing once. The sample comprised blood. All receptors derive from a woman between 18 and 29 years old in good health.

The rearrangement joins TRBV30 to TRBJ2-2; the D is unclear. This CDR3 spans 14 amino acids. The germline CDR1 and CDR2 sequences are GTSNPN and SVGIG (reference sequence). V shed 1 base and J shed 4 bases, with 10 bases lying between them. DNA for the CDR3: TGTGCCTGGAGTGAGGAATCGTCCACCGGGGAGCTGTTTTTT. It encodes CAWSEESSTGELFF.

This rearrangement joins TRBV29-1 to TRBJ1-3; the match to TRBD1 covers 7 bases. The germline CDR1 and CDR2 sequences are SQVTM and ANQGSEA. CDR3 size: 13 residues. Losses at the gene ends were 7 bases for V and 2 bases for J; bases not matched to a gene: 5. The CDR3 loop is CSGGTAAGNTIYF. The CDR3 bases are TGCAGCGGTGGGACAGCGGCTGGAAACACCATATATTTT.

The chain carries TRBV11-1 and TRBJ2-1, with TRBD1 matching 8 bases. CDR1 and CDR2 (germline): SGHAT, FQDESV (reference sequence). The CDR3 extends over 15 amino acids. Losses at the gene ends were 5 bases for V and 5 bases for J; bases not matched to a gene: 8. In DNA, the CDR3 is TGTGCCAGCAGCCCTAGGACAGGGTGGAACAATGAGCAGTTCTTC. Residues: CASSPRTGWNNEQFF.

This rearrangement joins TRBV20-1 to TRBJ2-1, with 10 bases identical to TRBD2. The CDR3 runs to 16 residues. Trimming removed 5 bases from V and 0 bases from J; junction bases left unmatched: 7. Germline values: CDR1 DFQATT, CDR2 SNEGSKA (reference sequence). The CDR3 DNA is TGCAGTGCTCCAAGGACTAGCGGAGCCTCCTACAATGAGCAGTTCTTC. Residues: CSAPRTSGASYNEQFF.

This clonotype was picked up a small number of times. V usage is TRBV6-5 and J usage is TRBJ1-2; 8 positions match TRBD1. J was trimmed by 3 bases and V by 6 bases; bases with no gene match: 6. The CDR3 totals 14 residues. Germline V gene lookup returns CDR1 MNHEY and CDR2 SVGAGI. The DNA for the CDR3 is TGTGCCAGCAGCACGGACAGGGCTTACTATGGCTACACCTTC. This translates into CASSTDRAYYGYTF.

The CDR3 loop is CSASSLKSLYEQYF. Here the CDR3 DNA reads TGCAGTGCGAGTTCCCTGAAGTCCCTCTACGAGCAGTACTTC. The chain combines TRBV20-1 with TRBJ2-4; D uncertain. The end of the DNA aligns better with TRBJ2-7, so the J call may be wrong. Germline CDR1 reads DFQATT; CDR2 reads SNEGSKA (reference sequence). This CDR3 is 14 amino acids long.

The gene calls are TRBV11-3 and TRBJ2-4, with D perhaps matching TRBD1 or TRBD2 (5 bases each). The DNA end is a closer match to TRBJ2-7, so the J assignment may be wrong. This CDR3 has 14 residues. The germline V gene encodes CDR1 SGHNT and CDR2 YENEEA. The CDR3 DNA follows: TGTGCCAGCCAACGGGACCGCAGAACCTACGAGCAGTACTTC. The encoded protein is CASQRDRRTYEQYF.

This clonotype was observed a few times. The chain combines TRBV27 with TRBJ2-4; either TRBD1 or TRBD2 may supply D (5 bases each). Matching the DNA end better, TRBJ2-7 makes the J call doubtful. Germline CDR1 MNHEY, CDR2 SMNVEV (reference sequence). The CDR3 consists of 15 residues. In DNA form, the CDR3 reads TGTGCCAGCAGTCCCTTTGCCGGGGACCCTTACGAGCAGTACTTC. Translation: CASSPFAGDPYEQYF.

The sample holds a few counts of this clonotype. The chain links TRBV6-5 to TRBJ1-5; D may be TRBD1 (5 bases). V was shortened by 6 bases and J by 3 bases, with 12 bases between the two germline ends. In germline, CDR1 is MNHEY, CDR2 SVGAGI. The CDR3 runs 14 residues. CDR3 in DNA: TGTGCCAGCAGGGCGGGGCGAACCAATCAGCCCCAGCATTTT. Amino acids: CASRAGRTNQPQHF.

This clonotype came up a few times. The chain uses TRBV2 and TRBJ2-7, with TRBD2 matching 7 bases. The junction had 6 bases not matched to a gene; V was cut back by 10 bases and J by 0 bases. The CDR3 runs 13 residues. CDR1 is SNHLY and CDR2 is FYNNEI in the germline V gene. CDR3 loop: CATRTRSSYEQYF. In DNA form, the CDR3 reads TGTGCCACCAGGACTAGAAGCTCCTACGAGCAGTACTTC.

This clonotype was counted a few times. The rearrangement joins TRBV25-1 to TRBJ2-1; 7 nucleotides match TRBD1. Germline V gene lookup returns CDR1 MGHDK and CDR2 SYGVNS. V shed 8 bases, J shed 7 bases, and the junction held 14 bases outside the gene matches. The CDR3 sequence is 15 residues long. CDR3 sequence reads: CASGHSGGFRNEQFF. The CDR3 coding sequence is TGTGCCAGCGGTCACTCAGGGGGTTTTCGGAATGAGCAGTTCTTC. Variable domain in full (rest from reference TRBV25-1 and TRBJ2-1): EADIYQTPRYLVIGTGKKITLECSQTMGHDKMYWYQQDPGMELHLIHYSYGVNSTEKGDLSSESTVSRIRTEHFPLTLESARPSHTSQYLCASGHSGGFRNEQFFGPGTRLTVL.

The chain couples TRBV7-9 to TRBJ2-3; 7 bases agree with TRBD2. The junction had 11 bases not matched to a gene; V was cut back by 1 base and J by 1 base. Germline V lookup: CDR1 SEHNR, CDR2 FQNEAQ (reference sequence). This CDR3 is 18 amino acids long. This CDR3 is CASSLVSGRMRGTDTQYF. CDR3 in DNA: TGTGCCAGCAGCTTAGTTAGCGGGCGTATGCGCGGCACAGATACGCAGTATTTT.

The chain carries TRBV4-3 and TRBJ1-3; D is unresolved. The V end lost 1 base, the J end lost 0 bases, and 10 bases lay between the germline ends. In germline, CDR1 is LGHNA, CDR2 YSLEER. The CDR3 covers 16 residues. The CDR3 is CASSQGLHVSGNTIYF. The CDR3 DNA follows: TGCGCCAGCAGCCAAGGGTTGCACGTCTCTGGAAACACCATATATTTT.

The chain employs TRBV6-2 or TRBV6-3 and TRBJ2-5, with D unclear. Trimming cost V 5 bases and J 0 bases, with 10 bases left between them. The germline V gene has CDR1 MNHEY and CDR2 SVGEGT. The CDR3 has 14 residues. CDR3 in amino acids: CASSDPSYQETQYF. CDR3 in DNA: TGTGCCAGCAGTGACCCGTCGTACCAAGAGACCCAGTACTTC.

V is TRBV27 and J is TRBJ2-3, with 7 bases lining up with TRBD1. V was pared by 8 bases and J by 1 base, with 15 bases of the junction left unmatched. CDR1 and CDR2 (germline): MNHEY, SMNVEV (reference sequence). CDR3 size: 17 residues. The CDR3 protein is CASRTDPSQGRTDTQYF. CDR3 coding DNA: TGTGCCAGCCGGACCGATCCTTCACAGGGGCGCACAGATACGCAGTATTTT.

This sequence joins TRBV20-1 and TRBJ2-4; the D is unclear. From germline, CDR1 is DFQATT and CDR2 SNEGSKA (reference sequence). The length of the CDR3 is 11 residues. The V end lost 1 base, the J end lost 9 bases, and 7 bases lay between the germline ends. CDR3 in DNA: TGCAGTGCTAGAGGAGTTTTCATTCAGTACTTC. Its protein product is CSARGVFIQYF.

This clonotype was seen repeatedly, ten times or more. The chain carries TRBV12-3 or TRBV12-4 and TRBJ1-5, with 7 bases fitting TRBD1. The CDR3 sequence is 15 residues long. The ends lost 1 base at V and 1 base at J; junction bases unmatched: 1. CDR3 DNA sequence: TGTGCCAGCAGTTTAGAACAGGGGAGCAATCAGCCCCAGCATTTT. The encoded protein is CASSLEQGSNQPQHF.

The chain joins TRBV6-5 to TRBJ1-1; D gene ambiguous. CDR1 is MNHEY, CDR2 SVGAGI, per germline. V lost 8 bases, J lost 3 bases, and 13 bases lay in between. There are 13 residues in the CDR3. CDR3 sequence reads: CASLRGRDTEAFF. The CDR3 coding sequence is TGTGCCAGCCTCCGAGGGCGGGACACTGAAGCTTTCTTT.

The chain recombines TRBV20-1 with TRBJ1-1; 10 bases fit TRBD1. With 8 bases clipped from V and 4 bases from J, the junction kept 10 bases outside the gene matches. This CDR3 is 14 amino acids long. Germline CDR1 reads DFQATT; CDR2 reads SNEGSKA (reference sequence). In DNA, the CDR3 is TGCAGTAACCTCGGGGACAGGGGTAGCACTGAAGCTTTCTTT. Encoded protein: CSNLGDRGSTEAFF.

The V and J genes are TRBV25-1 and TRBJ2-7, with D possibly being TRBD1 (6 bases). Deletions cut 3 bases from V and 0 bases from J, with 12 bases between. The V gene's germline CDR1 is MGHDK and CDR2 SYGVNS. The CDR3 has 15 amino acids. The CDR3 coding sequence is TGTGCCAGCAGTGATTCCGGGACACTCTCCTACGAGCAGTACTTC. It encodes CASSDSGTLSYEQYF.

Only a few counts were recorded for this clonotype. V and J are TRBV20-1 and TRBJ1-6; no reliable D call. CDR1 and CDR2 (germline): DFQATT, SNEGSKA (reference sequence). V shed 5 bases and J shed 7 bases, with 9 bases lying between them. The CDR3 covers 12 residues. Written as DNA, the CDR3 is TGCAGTGCTTCCTTGGGGAATTCACCCCTCCACTTT. The encoded protein is CSASLGNSPLHF.

This clonotype showed up many times. The genes are TRBV2 and TRBJ2-1; 8 bases line up with TRBD2. The CDR3 totals 13 residues. Germline V lookup: CDR1 SNHLY, CDR2 FYNNEI. The ends lost 5 bases at V and 8 bases at J; junction bases unmatched: 5. CDR3 residues: CASSQTSADEQFF. CDR3 DNA: TGTGCCAGCAGTCAGACTAGCGCGGATGAGCAGTTCTTC. Drawing the rest from reference TRBV2 and TRBJ2-1, the complete variable domain is EPEVTQTPSHQVTQMGQEVILRCVPISNHLYFYWYRQILGQKVEFLVSFYNNEISEKSEIFDDQFSVERPDGSNFTLKIRSTKLEDSAMYFCASSQTSADEQFFGPGTRLTVL.